This T cell receptor beta chain comes out of a study of T cell repertoires in cytomegalovirus infection (dated by TCRdb to between 2018 and 2020). For context, the study as a whole: Donor HLA type was relevant to the analysis, as public TCR beta signatures indicated carriage of CMV infection together with the matching HLA type.

The instrument was an Illumina HiSeq 1500. Through fastp at Q25 and MiXCR, TCRdb rebuilt clones from the public reads, retaining in-frame beta chains. Rows merge per CDR3 protein into single entries with the most common DNA and genes. This sample is represented by hundreds of thousands of distinct CDR3 sequences; roughly 35% of them were singletons. The ten largest clonotypes hold roughly 2.8% of the sample. This clonotype was seen repeatedly, ten times or more. What this receptor recognizes is not known. Qualities for individual bases were not recorded, and no much larger clone is one base off. General conclusions and limits of the study: Cumulative frequency of public TCR beta family members discriminated carriers of CMV infection plus the relevant HLA type in this cohort and an independent roughly 340-donor cohort. The ex vivo response was dominated by HLA-C-restricted CMV-specific TCR beta clonotypes, which also provided the single most frequent clonotype in two of eight donors.

The CDR3 measures 15 amino acids from cysteine to phenylalanine. Only CDR3 DNA remains: 45 bases, in frame from the first base. From a lookup of the germline V gene, CDR1 and CDR2 are SGHTA and FQGNSA. The V and J ends are trimmed by 4 bases and 5 bases, leaving 15 bases between them. This clonotype was sampled from a human donor in good health (CMV status not recorded). Some clones in this sample may be carry-over from other donors' samples. This chain is built from TRBV7-2 and TRBJ2-1, with the D gene too uncertain to name. Source material: PBMCs. The CDR3 here reads CASSSLSEDDNEQFF. The nucleotide sequence is given as TGTGCCAGCAGCTCGTTATCGGAAGACGACAATGAGCAGTTCTTC.